The next 31 T cell receptor beta chains were all read from a single sample in a study of breast tumors, draining lymph nodes, adjacent tissues. Axillary draining lymph nodes of breast cancer patients supplied the node samples. Using its own MiXCR run on the multiplex PCR reads, TCRdb lists one record per CDR3 protein. Among about 170,000 distinct CDR3 sequences listed, 30% to 40% were seen once. The material sequenced was axillary lymph node tissue. The receptors shown here come from a female donor with breast cancer. Some clones in this sample may be carry-over from other donors' samples.

The chain employs TRBV7-9 and TRBJ2-2; 10 bases map to TRBD2. CDR3 length: 18 amino acids. Germline trimming cut 8 bases from V and 2 bases from J; bases unmatched to any gene: 14. Germline V gene lookup returns CDR1 SEHNR and CDR2 FQNEAQ (reference sequence). The CDR3 protein is CASRGGRLAGGNTGELFF. CDR3 nucleotide sequence: TGTGCCAGCCGCGGAGGGAGGTTAGCGGGGGGAAACACCGGGGAGCTGTTTTTT. Looking up the rest from reference TRBV7-9 and TRBJ2-2 gives the full variable domain: DTGVSQNPRHKITKRGQNVTFRCDPISEHNRLYWYRQTLGQGPEFLTYFQNEAQLEKSRLLSDRFSAERPKGSFSTLEIQRTEQGDSAMYLCASRGGRLAGGNTGELFFGEGSRLTVL.

J is TRBJ1-6 and V is TRBV14; no definite D call. V was clipped by 4 bases and J by 10 bases, with 17 bases between them. This CDR3 contains 15 residues. The germline V gene encodes CDR1 SGHDN and CDR2 FVKESK. The CDR3 DNA is TGTGCCAGCAGCCGAGGACCCAGTGGAAGGTCACCCCTCCACTTT. Translating gives CASSRGPSGRSPLHF.

Ten or more counts support this clonotype. The chain combines TRBV7-3 with TRBJ2-5; 9 bases are a match to TRBD2. The CDR3 covers 17 residues. Per the germline V gene, CDR1 is SGHTA and CDR2 is FQGTGA. The trim removed 2 bases at V and 2 bases at J, leaving 9 bases unmatched. CDR3 DNA sequence: TGTGCCAGCAGCTTAGGGCGGGGGGGCCAATCGCAAGAGACCCAGTACTTC. As protein: CASSLGRGGQSQETQYF.

J is TRBJ1-4 and V is TRBV12-3 or TRBV12-4; D gene uncertain. The CDR3 consists of 14 residues. V was clipped by 2 bases and J by 6 bases, with 10 bases between them. CDR3 in DNA: TGTGCCAGCAGTTTATGGCAGGCCCATGAAAAACTGTTTTTT. Protein sequence: CASSLWQAHEKLFF.

This clonotype appeared many times. The chain employs TRBV9 and TRBJ2-7; no reliable D call. The V end was cut by 0 bases, the J end by 5 bases, with 12 bases between. This CDR3 spans 14 amino acids. Germline assignment: CDR1 SGDLS and CDR2 YYNGEE. The CDR3 sequence: CASSVDPGGDEQYF. The CDR3 coding sequence is TGTGCCAGCAGCGTAGACCCGGGCGGCGACGAGCAGTACTTC.

This clonotype was observed a few times. The chain couples TRBV20-1 to TRBJ1-3, with D possibly matching TRBD1 (5 bases). The length of the CDR3 is 19 residues. V was shortened by 0 bases and J by 1 base, with 22 bases between the two germline ends. Germline CDR1 and CDR2: DFQATT and SNEGSKA (reference sequence). This CDR3 reads CSARDLTQGWRGSGNTIYF. CDR3 sequence (DNA): TGCAGTGCTAGAGATCTCACCCAGGGATGGCGGGGATCTGGAAACACCATATATTTT.

The table lists this clonotype with a few counts. Just one base apart from a much larger clone, this may be a read error. The J gene is TRBJ2-7, the V gene TRBV5-4; no firm D call. Trimming pared 4 bases from V and 6 bases from J, leaving 14 bases between. The CDR3 contains 13 residues. Looked up from germline, CDR1 is SGHNT and CDR2 is YYREEE (reference sequence). Here the CDR3 reads CASSPQQAGEQYF. Written as DNA, the CDR3 is TGTGCCAGCAGCCCCCAGCAGGCCGGCGAGCAGTACTTC.

This clonotype was detected ten times or more. The V gene is TRBV7-2, the J gene TRBJ2-7, with 12 bases lining up with TRBD2. Germline-derived CDR1 and CDR2 are SGHTA and FQGNSA. There are 17 residues in the CDR3. The V and J ends lost 1 base and 0 bases, in that order; junction bases with no gene match: 4. CDR3 in amino acids: CASSLGGLAGSSYEQYF. CDR3 nucleotide sequence: TGTGCCAGCAGCTTAGGGGGACTAGCGGGTTCCTCCTACGAGCAGTACTTC.

Comments on this clonotype: A single base separates this from a much larger clone, so it may be a read error. Because it lacks the conserved phenylalanine or tryptophan at the end, this CDR3 is likely a read error. The V gene is TRBV24-1, the J gene TRBJ2-7; possible D gene TRBD1, 5 bases. V lost 8 bases, J lost 3 bases, and 13 bases lay in between. Germline lookup yields CDR1 KGHDR and CDR2 SFDVKD. This CDR3 comprises 13 residues. The CDR3 spells CATNQQVNYEQYL. The CDR3 bases are TGTGCCACCAACCAACAGGTGAACTACGAGCAGTACCTC.

This clonotype was observed many times. The V call is TRBV20-1, the J call TRBJ2-7; 11 bases are shared with TRBD2. The CDR3 totals 13 residues. Germline CDR1 DFQATT, CDR2 SNEGSKA (reference sequence). The CDR3 DNA reads TGCAGCGCCGGGACTAGCGGCGCGGGGGAGCAGTACTTC. Its translation is CSAGTSGAGEQYF.

This clonotype was recorded at least ten times. The chain joins TRBV11-2 to TRBJ2-3; perhaps TRBD2 as D (5 bases). Trimming took off 1 base at V and 3 bases at J, with 14 bases between the two ends. This CDR3 is built from 16 residues. CDR1 and CDR2 from the germline V gene are SGHAT and FQNNGV. The DNA for the CDR3 is TGTGCCAGCAGCTTAGGGAGCGGTCTGCGAACAGATACGCAGTATTTT. Its protein product is CASSLGSGLRTDTQYF.

This sequence joins TRBV19 and TRBJ2-7, with D perhaps matching TRBD1 (5 bases). Per the germline V gene, CDR1 is LNHDA and CDR2 is SQIVND (reference sequence). The length of the CDR3 is 13 residues. The V end lost 11 bases, the J end lost 2 bases, and 16 bases lay between the germline ends. CDR3 protein: CAWSVRAAYEQYF. CDR3 in DNA: TGTGCCTGGAGTGTCAGGGCCGCCTACGAGCAGTACTTC.

This clonotype has a count of ten or more. The junction departs from germline at one end; a sequencing error may be responsible. The rearrangement uses TRBV9 and TRBJ2-5, with a possible D match to TRBD2 (5 bases). The CDR3 has 14 residues. Looked up from germline, CDR1 is SGDLS and CDR2 is YYNGEE. The CDR3 region is CASSVETGKETQSF. In DNA form, the CDR3 reads TGTGCCAGCAGCGTAGAAACGGGGAAAGAGACCCAGTCCTTC.

This clonotype has a count of ten or more. The V gene is TRBV24-1, the J gene TRBJ1-1; D uncertain. Germline-derived CDR1 and CDR2 are KGHDR and SFDVKD. There are 13 residues in the CDR3. V was cut by 7 bases and J by 1 base, with 9 bases left in between. The DNA for the CDR3 is TGTGCCACCAGCCCACGTGGGAACACTGAAGCTTTCTTT. Protein: CATSPRGNTEAFF.

The sample holds many counts of this clonotype. The rearrangement links TRBV7-2 to TRBJ2-1, with D tentatively TRBD2 (5 bases). The CDR3 has 16 residues. V lost 8 bases, J lost 3 bases, and 20 bases lay in between. Germline lookup yields CDR1 SGHTA and CDR2 FQGNSA. This CDR3 is CASLSHDLADYNEQFF. The DNA for the CDR3 is TGTGCCAGCCTCTCGCACGACCTAGCTGACTACAATGAGCAGTTCTTC.

Concerning this clonotype itself: A much larger clone differs by one base, so this may be a read error. The chain links TRBV30 to TRBJ2-1; 8 bases are shared with TRBD2. Unmatched junction bases numbered 6, after V lost 2 bases and J lost 9 bases. The V gene's germline CDR1 is GTSNPN and CDR2 SVGIG (reference sequence). This CDR3 region has 13 residues. As DNA, the CDR3 is TGTGCCTGGAGTTCTCGGGAGGGGTGTGAGCAGTTCTTC. Protein product: CAWSSREGCEQFF.

This clonotype was seen ten or more times. The chain couples TRBV30 to TRBJ2-2, with 7 bases identical to TRBD1. This CDR3 is built from 17 residues. J was trimmed by 0 bases and V by 3 bases; bases with no gene match: 10. From germline, CDR1 is GTSNPN and CDR2 SVGIG (reference sequence). The CDR3 reads CAWSPTPGQSNTGELFF. CDR3 bases: TGTGCCTGGAGCCCGACTCCGGGACAGTCGAACACCGGGGAGCTGTTTTTT.

This clonotype appeared many times. The rearrangement links TRBV6-2 or TRBV6-3 to TRBJ1-3; 8 positions agree with TRBD1. The junction had 4 bases not matched to a gene; V was cut back by 11 bases and J by 1 base. The CDR3 consists of 13 residues. Germline loops: CDR1 MNHEY, CDR2 SVGEGT. CDR3 protein: CALRGHSGNTIYF. The CDR3 DNA reads TGTGCCCTCAGGGGGCATTCTGGAAACACCATATATTTT.

This clonotype occurred many times. This chain joins TRBV10-3 and TRBJ2-2, with D perhaps TRBD1 (5 bases). Trimming stripped 6 bases from V and 8 bases from J, with 7 bases between. Germline V gives CDR1 ENHRY, CDR2 SYGVKD. The CDR3 runs to 11 residues. CDR3 residues: CAISKGGELFF. The CDR3 DNA is TGTGCCATCAGCAAGGGGGGGGAGCTGTTTTTT.

This clonotype was detected ten times or more. The chain couples TRBV28 to TRBJ2-7, with 10 positions matching TRBD2. The V segment lost 10 bases and the J segment 2 bases; nucleotides outside the gene matches: 14. Germline V CDR1 and CDR2: MDHEN, SYDVKM. This CDR3 region has 16 residues. The CDR3 region is CATMTGASGRPYEQYF. The CDR3 DNA reads as TGTGCCACCATGACAGGGGCTAGCGGGAGACCCTACGAGCAGTACTTC.

This clonotype was picked up many times. This chain joins TRBV6-5 and TRBJ2-2, with 9 bases identical to TRBD1. The V gene end was trimmed by 6 bases and the J gene end by 6 bases; junction bases not matched to a gene: 17. The germline V gene encodes CDR1 MNHEY and CDR2 SVGAGI. The CDR3 sequence is 18 residues long. The CDR3 sequence: CASSSLRGQGKVAGELFF. The DNA for the CDR3 is TGTGCCAGCAGCTCTCTACGAGGACAGGGGAAGGTAGCCGGGGAGCTGTTTTTT.

The V and J genes are TRBV7-9 and TRBJ2-3; weak D call: TRBD1 (5 bases). This CDR3 contains 14 residues. The V and J ends lost 4 bases and 3 bases respectively, with 11 bases between them. Germline V lookup: CDR1 SEHNR, CDR2 FQNEAQ (reference sequence). This chain's CDR3 is CASSSPTDTDTQYF. For the CDR3, the DNA is TGTGCCAGCAGCTCGCCGACAGATACAGATACGCAGTATTTT.

This clonotype was counted between two and nine times. A much bigger clone sits one base away, suggesting this may be a read error. The genes are TRBV6-1 and TRBJ2-7, with TRBD2 matching 9 bases. This CDR3 is built from 15 residues. Germline CDR1 reads MNHNS; CDR2 reads SASEGT. Trimming cost V 5 bases and J 4 bases; bases outside gene matches: 9. CDR3 nucleotides: TGTGCCAGCAGTCACCGAGGACTAGCGAGTTACGAGCAGTACTTC. Translating gives CASSHRGLASYEQYF.

This clonotype was picked up many times. J is TRBJ1-4 and V is TRBV3-1; TRBD1 agrees at 7 bases. Germline lookup yields CDR1 LGHDT and CDR2 YNNKEL (reference sequence). The CDR3 spans 17 residues. J was trimmed by 7 bases and V by 4 bases; bases with no gene match: 15. CDR3 in amino acids: CASSRRGGNRGGEKLFF. The CDR3 nucleotides are TGTGCCAGCAGCCGCAGGGGGGGGAACCGTGGCGGTGAAAAACTGTTTTTT. Filled out from reference TRBV3-1 and TRBJ1-4, the complete variable domain reads DTAVSQTPKYLVTQMGNDKSIKCEQNLGHDTMYWYKQDSKKFLKIMFSYNNKELIINETVPNRFSPKSPDKAHLNLHINSLELGDSAVYFCASSRRGGNRGGEKLFFGSGTQLSVL.

For this clonotype: One end of the junction is discordant with germline, which a read error may explain. This sequence joins TRBV20-1 and TRBJ1-6, with TRBD1 matching over 7 bases. The CDR3 has 15 amino acids. Germline-derived CDR1 and CDR2 are DFQATT and SNEGSKA (reference sequence). The DNA for the CDR3 is TGCAGTGCTAGGGAGACAGGGAGGAGCAATTCACCTCTCCACTTT. Its protein is CSARETGRSNSPLHF.

This clonotype rates as medium-sized (0.01 to 0.1%). The V and J genes are TRBV29-1 and TRBJ2-3; possibly TRBD1 or TRBD2 for D (5 bases each). This CDR3 is 13 amino acids long. With 7 bases removed from V and 0 bases from J, the gap between germline ends came to 11 bases. Germline-derived CDR1 and CDR2 are SQVTM and ANQGSEA. CDR3 nucleotide sequence: TGCAGCGGGGGACGCGGAAGCACAGATACGCAGTATTTT. Translation gives CSGGRGSTDTQYF.

This clonotype was picked up many times. The chain uses TRBV5-1 and TRBJ2-6; a weak D match, TRBD1 (5 bases). Deletions cut 4 bases from V and 4 bases from J, with 12 bases between. This CDR3 contains 15 residues. Germline assignment: CDR1 SGHRS and CDR2 YFSETQ. The DNA of the CDR3 is TGCGCCAGCAGCGTAGACAGTTACGGGGCCAACGTCCTGACTTTC. Its translation: CASSVDSYGANVLTF.

This clonotype has a count of ten or more. The gene calls are TRBV3-1 and TRBJ2-5, with TRBD2 matching 9 bases. Trimming took 4 bases from V and 1 from J; bases not matched to a gene: 7. The V gene's germline CDR1 is LGHDT and CDR2 YNNKEL (reference sequence). CDR3 length equals 16 residues. The CDR3 bases are TGTGCCAGCAGCCCAGGTAGCGGGGGATTCCAAGAGACCCAGTACTTC. Its protein product is CASSPGSGGFQETQYF.

This clonotype occurred many times. This chain links TRBV15 with TRBJ2-7; no firm D call. Looked up from germline, CDR1 is LNHNV and CDR2 is YYDKDF (reference sequence). The CDR3 is 13 amino acids. Deletions cut 0 bases from V and 6 bases from J, with 9 bases between. The CDR3 spells CATSRDVGPEQYF. The CDR3 nucleotides are TGTGCCACCAGCAGAGATGTAGGTCCCGAGCAGTACTTC.

In this sample, this clonotype turned up many times. This chain joins TRBV14 and TRBJ2-7; either TRBD1 or TRBD2 may supply D (5 bases each). CDR1 and CDR2 from the germline V gene are SGHDN and FVKESK. The CDR3 is 13 amino acids. V was clipped by 0 bases and J by 3 bases, with 6 bases between them. In nucleotides, the CDR3 is TGTGCCAGCAGCCAAGAGAGGGGCTACGAGCAGTACTTC. Its protein is CASSQERGYEQYF.

This clonotype came up many times. This chain joins TRBV6-2 or TRBV6-3 and TRBJ1-2; 7 bases are shared with TRBD1. Germline trimming cut 5 bases from V and 5 bases from J; bases unmatched to any gene: 8. The CDR3 sequence is 14 residues long. Germline assignment: CDR1 MNHEY and CDR2 SVGEGT. The CDR3 here is CASSHAVRGYGYTF. CDR3 in DNA: TGTGCCAGCAGTCACGCGGTCAGGGGGTATGGCTACACCTTC.